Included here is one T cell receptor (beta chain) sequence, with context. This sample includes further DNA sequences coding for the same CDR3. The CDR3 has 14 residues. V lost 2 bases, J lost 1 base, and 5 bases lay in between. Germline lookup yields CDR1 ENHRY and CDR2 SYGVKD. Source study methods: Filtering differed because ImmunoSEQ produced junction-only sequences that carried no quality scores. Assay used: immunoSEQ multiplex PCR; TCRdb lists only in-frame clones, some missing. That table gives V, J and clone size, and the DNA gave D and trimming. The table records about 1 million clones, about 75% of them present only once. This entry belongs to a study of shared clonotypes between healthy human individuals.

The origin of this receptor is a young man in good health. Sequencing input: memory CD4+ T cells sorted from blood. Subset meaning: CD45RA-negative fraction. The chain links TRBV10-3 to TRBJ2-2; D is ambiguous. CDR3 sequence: CAISEGLNTGELFF. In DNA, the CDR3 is TGTGCCATCAGTGAGGGGCTGAACACCGGGGAGCTGTTTTTT.